This T cell receptor beta chain was identified during a study of tissue T cells after allogeneic stem cell transplantation. Time point in this sample: mouse harvest day 7 after allogeneic transplant. Mouse grafts combined 10^7 T-cell-depleted bone marrow cells with 10^6 splenic CD5+ T cells. Germline loops: CDR1 KGHPV, CDR2 FQNQEV (reference sequence). V shed 2 bases and J 5 bases; nucleotides not matched to a gene: 4. This CDR3 is built from 14 residues. There are a few counts of this clone. Gene names refer to mouse genes. Read sequence stops 1 residue before the CDR3 end, and the germline J gene provides the missing end. Repertoires were generated with immunoSEQ multiplex PCR, while TCRdb's copy carries only in-frame clones and drops some. The sample yields about 8,200 clones, around 40% seen once.

The sample consisted of skin. J is TRBJ2-7 and V is TRBV26; TRBD2 matches 9 bases. This clonotype was sampled from a female BALB/c mouse given C57BL/6 T cells with graft-versus-host disease after an allogeneic hematopoietic cell transplant. The CDR3 region is CASSLNLGGDEQYF. CDR3 DNA (partial): TGTGCCAGCAGTCTGAATCTGGGGGGGGATGAACAGTAC.